The clone carrying this TCR beta chain was counted only a few times. What it recognizes is unknown. Ophthalmopathy in the patients scored at least 3 on Clinical Activity Score and at least 4 on NOSPECS grade, lasting under 3 months. Investigators excluded patients with uncontrolled infection, other autoimmune disease, pregnancy or lactation. Diagnoses were established using clinical symptoms, serum thyroxine and TRAb, thyroid ultrasound and orbital computed tomography. RNA transcripts gave rise to amplified TCR beta CDR3 regions. The study used the HTBI primer set for a first-round RT-PCR of the TCR CDR3. TCRdb re-analysed the multiplex PCR reads in MiXCR, keeping a single row per CDR3 protein. The data contain about 640,000 distinct CDR3 sequences, less than 25% of them singletons. This specimen belongs to a study of T cells in Graves' hyperthyroidism and ophthalmopathy. Findings of the study overall: Most thyroid clonotypes that were expanded above 0.001 also turned up in blood.

This receptor was obtained from a young man with Graves' ophthalmopathy. The sequencing input was blood.

CDR3 loop: CASSPRQAGYGYTF. In DNA form, the CDR3 reads TGTGCCAGCAGTCCACGACAGGCGGGCTATGGCTACACCTTC. The V call is TRBV6-2 or TRBV6-3, the J call TRBJ1-2; the D gene is possibly TRBD1 (6 bases). In germline, CDR1 is MNHEY, CDR2 SVGEGT. CDR3 length: 14 amino acids. The V gene lost 5 bases and the J gene lost 4 bases, with 14 bases spanning the gap.